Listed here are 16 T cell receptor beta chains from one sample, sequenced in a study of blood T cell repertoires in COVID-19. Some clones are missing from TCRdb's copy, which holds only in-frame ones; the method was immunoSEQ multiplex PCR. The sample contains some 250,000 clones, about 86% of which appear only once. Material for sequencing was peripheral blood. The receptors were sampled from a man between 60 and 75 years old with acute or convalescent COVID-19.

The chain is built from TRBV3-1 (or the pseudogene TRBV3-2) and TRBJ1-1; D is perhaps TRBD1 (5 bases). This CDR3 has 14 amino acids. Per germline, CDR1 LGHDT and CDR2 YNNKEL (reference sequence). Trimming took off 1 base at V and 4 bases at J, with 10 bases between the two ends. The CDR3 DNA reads TGTGCCAGCAGCCAAGCGCAGGGAAGCACTGAAGCTTTCTTT. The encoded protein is CASSQAQGSTEAFF.

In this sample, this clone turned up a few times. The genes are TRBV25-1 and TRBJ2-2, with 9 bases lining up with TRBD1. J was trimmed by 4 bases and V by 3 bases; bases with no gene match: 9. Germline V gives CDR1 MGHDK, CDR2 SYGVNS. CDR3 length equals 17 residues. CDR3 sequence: CASSDVLTGGVTGELFF. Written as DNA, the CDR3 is TGTGCCAGCAGTGACGTTTTGACAGGGGGAGTCACCGGGGAGCTGTTTTTT.

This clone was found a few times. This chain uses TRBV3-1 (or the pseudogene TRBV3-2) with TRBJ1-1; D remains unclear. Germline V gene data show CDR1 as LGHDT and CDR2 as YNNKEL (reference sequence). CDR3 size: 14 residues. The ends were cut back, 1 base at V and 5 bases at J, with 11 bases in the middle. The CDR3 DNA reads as TGTGCCAGCAGCCAAGGAAGCGTCGTGACTGAAGCTTTCTTT. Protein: CASSQGSVVTEAFF.

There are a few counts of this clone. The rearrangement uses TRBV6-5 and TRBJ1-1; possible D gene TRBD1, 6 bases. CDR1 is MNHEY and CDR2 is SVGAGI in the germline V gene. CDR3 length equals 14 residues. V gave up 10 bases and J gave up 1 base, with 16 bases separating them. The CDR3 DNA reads TGTGCCACCCTAATAGACAGGAGGAACACTGAAGCTTTCTTT. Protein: CATLIDRRNTEAFF.

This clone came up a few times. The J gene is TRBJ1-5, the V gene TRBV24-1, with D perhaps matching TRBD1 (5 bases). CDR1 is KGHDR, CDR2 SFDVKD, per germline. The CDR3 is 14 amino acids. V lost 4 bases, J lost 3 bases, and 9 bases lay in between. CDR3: CATSDTGYNQPQHF. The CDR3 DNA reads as TGTGCCACCAGTGACACAGGTTACAATCAGCCCCAGCATTTT.

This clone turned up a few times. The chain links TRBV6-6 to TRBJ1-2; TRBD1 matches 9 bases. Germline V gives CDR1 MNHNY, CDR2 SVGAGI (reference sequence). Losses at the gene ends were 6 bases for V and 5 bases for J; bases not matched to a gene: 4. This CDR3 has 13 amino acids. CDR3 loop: CASRGTGLYGYTF. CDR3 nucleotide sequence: TGTGCCAGCAGAGGGACAGGGCTATATGGCTACACCTTC.

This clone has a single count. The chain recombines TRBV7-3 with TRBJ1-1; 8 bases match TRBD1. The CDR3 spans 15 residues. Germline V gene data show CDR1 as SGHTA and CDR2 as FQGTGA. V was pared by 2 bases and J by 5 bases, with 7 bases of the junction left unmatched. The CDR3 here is CASSLSAGGGTEAFF. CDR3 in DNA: TGTGCCAGCAGCTTATCTGCAGGGGGCGGAACTGAAGCTTTCTTT. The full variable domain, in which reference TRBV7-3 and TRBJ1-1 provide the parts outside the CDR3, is GAGVSQTPSNKVTEKGKYVELRCDPISGHTALYWYRQSLGQGPEFLIYFQGTGAADDSGLPNDRFFAVRPEGSVSTLKIQRTERGDSAVYLCASSLSAGGGTEAFFGQGTRLTVV.

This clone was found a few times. Written as DNA, the CDR3 is TGTGCCAGCAGTTTCTACCGACGGACAGGAGTGAACACCGGGGAGCTGTTTTTT. Translated, it gives CASSFYRRTGVNTGELFF. V usage is TRBV28 and J usage is TRBJ2-2, with TRBD1 identical over 7 bases. This CDR3 region has 18 residues. The germline V gene has CDR1 MDHEN and CDR2 SYDVKM. Trimming at V came to 3 bases and at J to 1 base, leaving 11 bases not matched to a gene. The full variable domain, completed using reference TRBV28 and TRBJ2-2, is DVKVTQSSRYLVKRTGEKVFLECVQDMDHENMFWYRQDPGLGLRLIYFSYDVKMKEKGDIPEGYSVSREKKERFSLILESASTNQTSMYLCASSFYRRTGVNTGELFFGEGSRLTVL.

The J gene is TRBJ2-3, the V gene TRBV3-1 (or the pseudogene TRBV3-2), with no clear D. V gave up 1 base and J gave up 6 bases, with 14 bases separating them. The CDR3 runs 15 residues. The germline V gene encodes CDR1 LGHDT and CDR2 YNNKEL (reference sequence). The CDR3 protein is CASSQVLLEADTQYF. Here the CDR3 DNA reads TGTGCCAGCAGCCAAGTCCTATTGGAAGCGGATACGCAGTATTTT.

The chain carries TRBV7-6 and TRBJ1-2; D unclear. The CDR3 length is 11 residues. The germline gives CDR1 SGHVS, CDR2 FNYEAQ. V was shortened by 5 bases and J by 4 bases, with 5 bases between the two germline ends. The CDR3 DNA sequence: TGTGCCAGCAGCCCCCTCTATGGCTACACCTTC. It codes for CASSPLYGYTF. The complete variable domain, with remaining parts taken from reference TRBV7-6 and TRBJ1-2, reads GAGVSQSPRYKVTKRGQDVALRCDPISGHVSLYWYRQALGQGPEFLTYFNYEAQQDKSGLPNDRFSAERPEGSISTLTIQRTEQRDSAMYRCASSPLYGYTFGSGTRLTVV.

CDR3 nucleotides: TGCGCCAGCAGTGAGTCCGCGTTTTTCGGGACTAGCGGGAGCCCCTATGAGCAGTTCTTC. It yields the protein CASSESAFFGTSGSPYEQFF. The chain joins TRBV10-1 to TRBJ2-1; TRBD2 matches at 14 bases. Germline CDR1 reads WNHNN; CDR2 reads SYGVQD (reference sequence). J lost 8 bases, V lost 0 bases, and 15 bases had no gene match. The CDR3 runs 20 residues.

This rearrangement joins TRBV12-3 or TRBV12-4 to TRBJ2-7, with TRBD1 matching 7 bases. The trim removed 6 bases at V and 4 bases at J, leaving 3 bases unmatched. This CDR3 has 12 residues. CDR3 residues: CASSRDSYEQYF. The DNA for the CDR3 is TGTGCCAGCAGCCGGGACAGTTACGAGCAGTACTTC.

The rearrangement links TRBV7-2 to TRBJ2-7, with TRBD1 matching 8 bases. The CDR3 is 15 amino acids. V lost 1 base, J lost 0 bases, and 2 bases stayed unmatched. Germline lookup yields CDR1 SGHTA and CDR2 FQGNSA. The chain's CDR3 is CASSLDRGDSYEQYF. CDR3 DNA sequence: TGTGCCAGCAGCTTAGACAGGGGGGACTCCTACGAGCAGTACTTC. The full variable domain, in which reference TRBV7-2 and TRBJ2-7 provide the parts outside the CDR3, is GAGVSQSPSNKVTEKGKDVELRCDPISGHTALYWYRQSLGQGLEFLIYFQGNSAPDKSGLPSDRFSAERTGGSVSTLTIQRTQQEDSAVYLCASSLDRGDSYEQYFGPGTRLTVT.

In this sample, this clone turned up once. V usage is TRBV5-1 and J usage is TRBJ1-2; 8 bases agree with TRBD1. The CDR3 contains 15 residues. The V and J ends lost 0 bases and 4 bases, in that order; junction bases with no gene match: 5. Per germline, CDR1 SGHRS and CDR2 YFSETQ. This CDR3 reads CASSLARGLIYGYTF. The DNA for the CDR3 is TGCGCCAGCAGCTTGGCCAGGGGGCTCATCTATGGCTACACCTTC.

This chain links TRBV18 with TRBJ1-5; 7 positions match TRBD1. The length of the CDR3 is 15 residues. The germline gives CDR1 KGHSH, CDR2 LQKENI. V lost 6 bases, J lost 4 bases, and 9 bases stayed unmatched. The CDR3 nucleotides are TGTGCCAGCTCGCCCGAGACAGGGATTAATCAGCCCCAGCATTTT. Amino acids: CASSPETGINQPQHF. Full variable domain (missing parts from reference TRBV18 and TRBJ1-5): NAGVMQNPRHLVRRRGQEARLRCSPMKGHSHVYWYRQLPEEGLKFMVYLQKENIIDESGMPKERFSAEFPKEGPSILRIQQVVRGDSAAYFCASSPETGINQPQHFGDGTRLSIL.

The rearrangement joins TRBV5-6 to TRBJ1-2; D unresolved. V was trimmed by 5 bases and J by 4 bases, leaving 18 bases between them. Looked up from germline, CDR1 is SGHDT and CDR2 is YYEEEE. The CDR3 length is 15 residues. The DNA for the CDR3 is TGTGCCAGCAGTCCGTCAGCCGACTTTATCTATGGCTACACCTTC. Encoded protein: CASSPSADFIYGYTF.